This paragraph reports one T cell receptor beta chain. The data are from a study of T cell changes during pregnancy in multiple sclerosis. The CDR3 contains 14 residues. Trimming stripped 4 bases from V and 1 base from J, with 8 bases between. Germline V gives CDR1 MDHEN, CDR2 SYDVKM. TCRdb's copy holds only in-frame clones and misses some; the assay was immunoSEQ multiplex PCR. The repertoire consists of approximately 30,000 clones, with around 90% occurring once and the leading ten covering around 0.6%. J is TRBJ1-3 and V is TRBV28; tentatively, D is TRBD1 (6 bases). Sequenced material: CD4+ T cells from peripheral blood mononuclear cells, taken in the first trimester of pregnancy. The receptor was derived from a female donor in good health, enrolled as a control in a pregnancy study. Written as DNA, the CDR3 is TGTGCCAGCAGTTCTGGGACATCTGGAAACACCATATATTTT. Amino acids: CASSSGTSGNTIYF.